This T cell receptor (beta chain) was observed in a study of shared clonotypes between healthy human individuals (dated by TCRdb to 2020 to 2021). Background on the whole study: The cohort included three men and two women between 18 and 49 years of age. For each donor, CD4 naive and CD4 memory were each run on three plates, CD8 naive on two plates, and CD8 memory on one plate. The study deeply sequenced blood TCR repertoires of about 5 healthy adults to estimate repertoire size and the extent of clonotype sharing between individuals. Different laboratories and diverse techniques were used to prepare libraries and sequence TCR repertoires, to increase sequencing depth and limit assay-specific biases. Between about 0.85 and 9.5 billion PBMCs per donor were obtained by leukapheresis. Findings and caveats that apply to the study as a whole: Clonotypes shared by all four sorted-subset donors showed higher generation probabilities than non-shared clonotypes. Pairwise subsampling indicated that sequencing depth was expected to affect the degree of clonotype sharing among donors. Rarefaction of sorted-subset datasets indicated incomplete sequencing despite the large sequencing depth. Sampling was restricted to blood, and TCR repertoires in tissue are likely to differ from TCR repertoires in blood. When a handful of donors were compared, the shared fraction of clonotypes was around 5% for naive CD4, around 3.5% for naive CD8, 2.3% for memory CD4, and roughly 0.4% for memory CD8. Larger estimated clonotype richness was generally found for naive subsets than for memory subsets. Because the study included only a small number of donors, the genetic and exposure-history diversity represented was limited.

CD8 naive samples were CD45RO-negative cells positively selected for CCR7, giving a CD45RA+CCR7+ population that excluded TemRA cells. The donors were healthy, HIV-negative adults with no recently reported acute infections or vaccinations. Every donor was a Caucasian adult residing in Nashville, Tennessee, USA. Blood was obtained by leukapheresis, after which PBMCs were separated by Ficoll-Histopaque density gradient centrifugation and cryopreserved in liquid nitrogen vapor phase. Analytical flow cytometry was used to check the purity and quantity of every magnetically sorted T cell population. Genomic DNA was isolated from each sorted fraction and quantified by UV absorbance on a Nanodrop 2000c. Notes on this clone: What antigen it recognizes has not been identified. Base-call qualities are not available, and no considerably larger clone is one nucleotide away. Other DNA variants within this sample encode the same CDR3.

TCR CDR3 regions were amplified from genomic DNA by multiplex PCR using the deep immunoSEQ assay. Genomic DNA extracted from each cell subset was distributed evenly over all wells of several immunoSEQ 96-well plates, and each plate served as one replicate. For sorted subsets, each replicate PCR was loaded with 150 to 250 ng genomic DNA, equivalent to 30,000 or so T cell genomes. Purified libraries were measured with a Qubit 3.0 fluorometer, size-checked on a Bioanalyzer 2100, and measured again with the KAPA Library Quantification kit. Every immunoSEQ 96-well plate was sequenced on a dedicated single-read 150-cycle Illumina NextSeq 550 flow cell. As for the original processing: Because only junctional sequences without quality scores were contained in the immunoSEQ output, filtering matching that applied to full-length reads could not be performed. To assign V/J genes and CDR3, sequences were annotated against IMGT germline references using PyIR, a Python wrapper for IgBLAST v1.9. Reads were removed for weak V/J assignments (E-value above 1e-6), missing CDR3, stop codons, out-of-frame junctions, or ambiguous translated residues. A V3J clonotype was defined by an identical inferred V gene, J gene, and CDR3 amino acid sequence. The percentage overlap between two repertoires was calculated by dividing the number of shared unique clonotypes by the size of the smaller repertoire. RTK rarefaction, the Chao1 estimator, and Recon v2.1 estimates of unobserved clonotypes were used to assess repertoire richness. For all TCRbeta clonotypes obtained by the gDNA method from a few donors, generation probabilities were computed with OLGA. This is the immuneACCESS table as TCRdb keeps it, with only in-frame sequences that have V and J called. A part of the clones is gone; compared with another copy, unresolved V genes explain less than half, and the rest is unexplained. V and J calls and clone size are given by that table; D and trimming were obtained from the DNA. For this sample the table gives about 1,800,000 clones, of which over 85% were detected only once. Of the sample, under 1.5% falls within the top ten clones.

The V end gives up 3 bases and the J end 3 bases, leaving 2 bases in the junction not matched to a gene. From its cysteine to its phenylalanine, the CDR3 spans 14 amino acids. The DNA shown is the 42-base CDR3, in frame from base 1. The germline V gene (reference sequence) sets CDR1 to LNHDA and CDR2 to SQIVND. The TCR sequence derives from a man aged 18 to 30 in good health. The sequencing input was naive CD8+ T cells sorted from blood. The sample's cell subset or site label, decoded: CD45RA+CCR7+. The chain couples TRBV19 to TRBJ2-1; the junction holds 7 bases that match TRBD2. The DNA reads TGTGCCAGTAGTATTGGGGGGGGCTACAATGAGCAGTTCTTC. Its protein product is CASSIGGGYNEQFF.